Reported below is one T cell receptor beta chain. The data are from a study of blood T cell repertoires in COVID-19. Background on the study: Specimens from acute and convalescent COVID-19 originated in the United States, Italy and Spain. PBMCs, B-cell-depleted T cells, or T cells were the source of the cDNA or gDNA that made up the material.

Under the authors' procedure: Estimation of nucleated cell counts was performed using reference gene primer amplification. Assay used: immunoSEQ multiplex PCR; TCRdb lists only in-frame clones, some missing. V and J calls plus clone size are reproduced from that table; the DNA served to infer D and trimming. Of fewer than 400,000 clones in the sample, approximately 82% were seen once. The CDR3 runs to 15 residues. Trimming took 4 bases from V and 5 from J; bases not matched to a gene: 6. Germline V gene lookup returns CDR1 LNHDA and CDR2 SQIVND (reference sequence). The J gene is TRBJ2-5, the V gene TRBV19; 11 positions agree with TRBD1. Material for sequencing was peripheral blood. This sequence originates from a man aged 25 to 40 with active or convalescent COVID-19. The CDR3 protein is CASSTGQGAQETQYF. The CDR3, as DNA: TGTGCCAGTAGTACTGGACAGGGGGCCCAGGAGACCCAGTACTTC. Full variable domain (outside the CDR3, taken from reference TRBV19 and TRBJ2-5): DGGITQSPKYLFRKEGQNVTLSCEQNLNHDAMYWYRQDPGQGLRLIYYSQIVNDFQKGDIAEGYSVSREKKESFPLTVTSAQKNPTAFYLCASSTGQGAQETQYFGPGTRLLVL.